The clone carrying this T cell receptor (beta chain) was seen a few times. This specimen comes from a study of tumor and adjacent non-tumor tissue in lung cancer. Three rounds of nested PCR, following a modified ARM-PCR protocol, produced the TCRbeta library. TCRdb processed the multiplex PCR reads anew with MiXCR; each CDR3 protein has one entry. Of some 100,000 distinct CDR3 sequences listed, 50% to 70% were seen once; the top ten hold around a fifth. This CDR3 has 14 amino acids. The J segment lost 3 bases and the V segment lost 3 bases, leaving 3 bases of the junction unmatched. The germline V gene has CDR1 SGHRS and CDR2 YFSETQ. The template was RNA from unsorted bulk tissue. This non-tumor lung sample came from over 3 cm beyond the tumor edge.

This TCR was recovered from a man between 25 and 39 years old with non-small cell lung cancer. The chain links TRBV5-1 to TRBJ2-3, with 8 bases fitting TRBD2. Sequenced input: distant non-tumor lung tissue. The CDR3 sequence: CASSSGGVTDTQYF. The CDR3 DNA reads as TGCGCCAGCAGCTCGGGAGGGGTTACAGATACGCAGTATTTT.